Below are 13 T cell receptor beta chains sequenced from a single sample in a study of patients and donors after allogeneic stem cell transplantation. MiXCR, run by TCRdb on the RT-PCR reads, gives a single entry per CDR3 protein. Here the sample spans approximately 170,000 distinct CDR3 sequences, 24% being singletons. Specimen: blood, either unsorted or a sorted T cell fraction (not recorded which). Receptors were obtained from a human donor who was either an allogeneic HSCT recipient or a stem cell or donor lymphocyte infusion donor (not recorded which). It is not recorded whose cells these are; they may come from a transplant donor.

The sample holds a few counts of this clonotype. The rearrangement uses TRBV4-3 and TRBJ2-2; TRBD2 agrees at 9 bases. From germline, CDR1 is LGHNA and CDR2 YSLEER. CDR3 length equals 18 residues. Unmatched junction bases numbered 6, after V lost 1 base and J lost 0 bases. The CDR3 region is CASSQAPSGNTNTGELFF. The CDR3 DNA reads TGCGCCAGCAGCCAAGCACCTAGCGGGAACACGAACACCGGGGAGCTGTTTTTT.

The chain has TRBV20-1 and TRBJ2-3; D possibly corresponds to TRBD2 (5 bases). The CDR3 is 15 residues long. The V end lost 1 base, the J end lost 0 bases, and 11 bases lay between the germline ends. Germline loops: CDR1 DFQATT, CDR2 SNEGSKA (reference sequence). The CDR3 here is CSARGADLSTDTQYF. The CDR3 DNA reads as TGCAGTGCTAGAGGAGCGGACCTCAGCACAGATACGCAGTATTTT.

The chain joins TRBV20-1 to TRBJ2-7, with D perhaps matching TRBD1 or TRBD2 (6 bases each). This CDR3 is 15 amino acids long. The V gene's germline CDR1 is DFQATT and CDR2 SNEGSKA (reference sequence). Trimming took 4 bases from V and 3 from J, leaving 19 bases between them. CDR3 in amino acids: CSANLGGGGGYEQYF. The CDR3 coding sequence is TGCAGTGCTAATCTCGGAGGGGGAGGCGGCTACGAGCAGTACTTC.

The sample holds a few counts of this clonotype. CDR3: CASSRGRYLEAFF. The DNA for the CDR3 is TGCGCCAGCAGCAGGGGGCGTTATCTTGAAGCTTTCTTT. The chain recombines TRBV5-1 with TRBJ1-1, with 7 bases that match TRBD1. Germline V gives CDR1 SGHRS, CDR2 YFSETQ. The trim removed 4 bases at V and 7 bases at J, leaving 7 bases unmatched. CDR3 length: 13 residues.

This clonotype showed up many times. The chain employs TRBV20-1 and TRBJ1-3; unclear D gene. The CDR3 is made up of 14 amino acids. The V end was cut by 6 bases, the J end by 3 bases, with 15 bases between. Germline V gene sequence: CDR1 DFQATT, CDR2 SNEGSKA (reference sequence). The CDR3 loop reads CSARIRARGNTIYF. As DNA, the CDR3 is TGCAGTGCCCGGATCCGGGCTCGTGGAAACACCATATATTTT.

The chain employs TRBV29-1 and TRBJ2-7, with D perhaps matching TRBD1 or TRBD2 (5 bases each). V was trimmed by 5 bases and J by 4 bases, leaving 12 bases between them. CDR1 is SQVTM and CDR2 is ANQGSEA in the germline V gene. The CDR3 totals 12 residues. The CDR3 nucleotides read TGCAGCGTTCGGGACCCCGCATACGAGCAGTACTTC. Translating it yields CSVRDPAYEQYF.

This chain links TRBV5-1 with TRBJ2-2; the match to TRBD1 covers 8 bases. Germline V lookup: CDR1 SGHRS, CDR2 YFSETQ. After removal of 6 bases from V and 7 bases from J, the junction contained 11 bases not matched to a gene. The CDR3 covers 15 residues. In DNA, the CDR3 is TGCGCCAGCACCACGACCAGGGGGCATGGCGGGGAGCTGTTTTTT. Translated, it gives CASTTTRGHGGELFF.

The rearrangement uses TRBV27 and TRBJ1-5, with D uncertain. The V end was cut by 6 bases, the J end by 6 bases, with 9 bases between. This CDR3 is 12 amino acids long. Looked up from germline, CDR1 is MNHEY and CDR2 is SMNVEV (reference sequence). CDR3 amino acids: CASRRPGQPQHF. As DNA, the CDR3 is TGTGCCAGCAGACGACCAGGTCAGCCCCAGCATTTT.

The V and J genes are TRBV7-6 and TRBJ2-3; tentative D call: TRBD1 (6 bases). Germline values: CDR1 SGHVS, CDR2 FNYEAQ. The CDR3 spans 15 residues. V shed 5 bases and J shed 0 bases, with 12 bases lying between them. This CDR3 is CASSPSGASTDTQYF. As DNA, the CDR3 is TGTGCCAGCAGCCCCTCAGGGGCTAGCACAGATACGCAGTATTTT.

This chain links TRBV12-3 or TRBV12-4 with TRBJ2-1; 14 positions match TRBD2. The CDR3 spans 16 residues. J gave up 5 bases and V 4 bases, and 4 bases lay outside the gene matches. CDR3 DNA: TGTGCCAGCAGTTCAAGGACTAGCGGGGGGCACAATGAGCAGTTCTTC. This encodes CASSSRTSGGHNEQFF.

The gene calls are TRBV5-1 and TRBJ2-1; TRBD2 matches 7 bases. Trimming took 7 bases from V and 5 from J; bases not matched to a gene: 12. The CDR3 runs to 15 residues. Germline values: CDR1 SGHRS, CDR2 YFSETQ. The CDR3 DNA follows: TGCGCCAGCGGTCTTTCGGCGGGGGTTCACAATGAGCAGTTCTTC. Translated, it gives CASGLSAGVHNEQFF.

The table lists this clonotype with many counts. The chain couples TRBV29-1 to TRBJ1-1; no firm D call. Germline V gene data show CDR1 as SQVTM and CDR2 as ANQGSEA. V lost 6 bases and J lost 6, with 14 bases in between. CDR3 length: 12 residues. The CDR3 spells CSVTYGPSEAFF. The CDR3 DNA sequence: TGCAGCGTAACCTATGGACCGTCTGAAGCTTTCTTT.

The V gene is TRBV4-3, the J gene TRBJ2-1, with D tentatively TRBD2 (5 bases). Deletions cut 4 bases from V and 4 bases from J, with 11 bases between. From germline, CDR1 is LGHNA and CDR2 YSLEER. The CDR3 is 14 amino acids. Here the CDR3 reads CASSPELGYNEQFF. The CDR3 DNA sequence: TGCGCCAGCAGCCCCGAACTAGGATACAATGAGCAGTTCTTC.